The 11 T cell receptor beta chains given below trace back to one sample, sequenced in a study of blood T cell repertoires in COVID-19. Libraries were prepared by immunoSEQ multiplex PCR; TCRdb keeps only in-frame clonotypes and omits some of them. The top ten hold 10% to 15% of the sample, which has about 49,000 clones, roughly 90% seen once. Sequencing used peripheral blood. Every receptor here comes from a man at least 80 years old with acute or convalescent COVID-19.

The V call is TRBV5-1, the J call TRBJ1-2; 7 positions match TRBD1. Germline assignment: CDR1 SGHRS and CDR2 YFSETQ. There are 14 residues in the CDR3. V lost 0 bases and J lost 7; bases outside the gene matches: 6. The CDR3 nucleotides read TGCGCCAGCAGCTTGGAGGGACAGTTGGCTGGCTACACCTTC. As protein: CASSLEGQLAGYTF.

The genes are TRBV6-1 and TRBJ2-5; 9 bases fit TRBD1. In germline, CDR1 is MNHNS, CDR2 SASEGT. There are 15 residues in the CDR3. V dropped 1 base and J dropped 2; count of bases not matched to a gene: 2. The DNA of the CDR3 is TGTGCCAGCAGTGAAGAGACAGGGGGTCAAGAGACCCAGTACTTC. This gives the protein CASSEETGGQETQYF.

This sequence joins TRBV11-2 and TRBJ1-3, with D unresolved. The CDR3 loop spans 15 amino acids. Germline V gene sequence: CDR1 SGHAT, CDR2 FQNNGV. Trimming took off 0 bases at V and 8 bases at J, with 14 bases between the two ends. CDR3 region: CASSLEPRPLDTIYF. The CDR3 DNA reads TGTGCCAGCAGCTTAGAACCGAGGCCTCTAGACACCATATATTTT.

The V gene is TRBV9, the J gene TRBJ2-5; 16 nucleotides agree with TRBD2. The germline CDR1 and CDR2 sequences are SGDLS and YYNGEE. The CDR3 is 20 residues long. With V trimmed by 3 bases and J by 6 bases, 17 bases remained unmatched. DNA for the CDR3: TGTGCCAGCAGCGGAGAGGGACTAGCGGGGGGGTATTACCACCATCAGACCCAGTACTTC. Its protein is CASSGEGLAGGYYHHQTQYF.

This clone occurred a few times. V gene TRBV7-8 combines with J gene TRBJ1-2; tentatively, D is TRBD1 (6 bases). Germline lookup yields CDR1 SGHVS and CDR2 FQNEAQ. V was cut by 7 bases and J by 3 bases, with 15 bases left in between. This CDR3 is built from 14 residues. CDR3 sequence (DNA): TGTGCCAGCACTATAGGGGGAATCGACTATGGCTACACCTTC. The encoded protein is CASTIGGIDYGYTF.

The rearrangement links TRBV6-5 to TRBJ2-2; 7 positions agree with TRBD1. Losses at the gene ends were 2 bases for V and 4 bases for J; bases not matched to a gene: 4. The CDR3 is 15 residues long. Germline V lookup: CDR1 MNHEY, CDR2 SVGAGI. CDR3 bases: TGTGCCAGCAGTTACAGGGGGCAGAGCACCGGGGAGCTGTTTTTT. Amino acid sequence: CASSYRGQSTGELFF.

The CDR3 spells CAITLRQGSGELFF. CDR3 bases: TGTGCCATCACCCTCAGGCAGGGTTCCGGGGAGCTGTTTTTT. The genes are TRBV10-3 and TRBJ2-2; D possibly corresponds to TRBD1 (5 bases). V was cut by 7 bases and J by 6 bases, with 15 bases left in between. The CDR3 is made up of 14 amino acids. The germline CDR1 and CDR2 sequences are ENHRY and SYGVKD.

V is TRBV10-2 and J is TRBJ2-2; D remains ambiguous. Germline loops: CDR1 WSHSY, CDR2 SAAADI. V was shortened by 7 bases and J by 6 bases, with 6 bases between the two germline ends. This CDR3 has 11 amino acids. This chain's CDR3 is CASTTAGELFF. Written as DNA, the CDR3 is TGCGCCAGCACGACTGCCGGGGAGCTGTTTTTT.

The CDR3 spells CASGGAWNEQFF. CDR3 in DNA: TGTGCCAGCGGGGGGGCCTGGAATGAGCAGTTCTTC. This chain joins TRBV12-3 or TRBV12-4 and TRBJ2-1; D might be TRBD2 (7 bases). The ends were cut back, 8 bases at V and 7 bases at J, with 12 bases in the middle. The CDR3 has 12 residues.

This clone came up once. The chain is built from TRBV2 and TRBJ1-2; D gene unclear. The CDR3 runs 14 residues. CDR1 is SNHLY and CDR2 is FYNNEI in the germline V gene. V lost 3 bases and J 2 bases, leaving 10 bases between the germline ends. CDR3 in amino acids: CASSELGENYGYTF. The DNA for the CDR3 is TGTGCCAGCAGTGAGCTGGGAGAGAACTATGGCTACACCTTC.

The rearrangement uses TRBV9 and TRBJ2-1; 8 nucleotides align to TRBD2. The trim removed 2 bases at V and 7 bases at J, leaving 5 bases unmatched. Germline CDR1 is SGDLS and CDR2 is YYNGEE. The CDR3 has 14 amino acids. This CDR3 reads CASSVGGGYNEQFF. The CDR3 nucleotides read TGTGCCAGCAGCGTGGGCGGGGGGTATAATGAGCAGTTCTTC.